This is a list of T cell receptor beta chains from one sample in a study of T-cell memory formation after mild COVID-19. Using its own MiXCR run on the 5' RACE reads, TCRdb lists one record per CDR3 protein. This sample yields about 130,000 distinct CDR3 sequences, of which approximately 15% are seen a single time; approximately 5.5% belongs to the top ten. The specimen was PBMCs or a T cell subset sorted from them (not recorded which). Every receptor here comes from a man between 18 and 35 years old who had mild COVID-19 (a few samples of this study predate the infection). Cell type and time point are not known. Each CDR3 is given with its conserved first and last residue. Not every row has a clone size; where given, it reads once, few, many or a size class.

TRBJ1-1 | TRBV7-2 | . | CASSPSGPGRAEAFF
TRBJ2-2 | TRBV9 | many | CASSNSAGGFTGELFF
TRBJ1-2 | TRBV7-9 | . | CASSSRQGSNYGYTF
TRBJ2-1 | TRBV3-1 | few | CASPTDPSGARNEQFF
TRBJ2-3 | TRBV7-2 | many | CASRGPGDTQYF
TRBJ2-6 | TRBV4-3 | . | CASSQDAGAGANVLTF
TRBJ1-5 | TRBV10-2 | many | CASSESHLNQPQHF
TRBJ1-2 | TRBV29-1 | many | CSVAEGRGGYTF
TRBJ2-6 | TRBV28 | . | CASNRGSGANVLTF
TRBJ1-6 | TRBV6-5 | . | CASRRDSANSPLHF
TRBJ2-1 | TRBV5-1 | few | CASSLWGPGNEQFF
TRBJ1-2 | TRBV4-1 | . | CASRLLGGARGGYTF
TRBJ1-4 | TRBV7-2 | . | CASSSTGVKLFF
TRBJ2-5 | TRBV7-6 | few | CASSRDTGRQETQYF
TRBJ1-1 | TRBV5-1 | . | CASSDGFRTEAFF
TRBJ1-6 | TRBV12-3/TRBV12-4 | . | CASSFVPTDIGSPLHF
TRBJ2-7 | TRBV6-6 | . | CASGDYEQYF
TRBJ2-5 | TRBV5-1 | few | CASSLERGWETQYF
TRBJ1-5 | TRBV6-5 | few | CASSYLGGGQPQHF
TRBJ2-3 | TRBV7-2 | . | CASSFALTDTQYF
TRBJ2-1 | TRBV20-1 | few | CSARLAGRSSYNEQFF
TRBJ2-3 | TRBV12-3/TRBV12-4 | . | CASSLRGGAQNTQYF